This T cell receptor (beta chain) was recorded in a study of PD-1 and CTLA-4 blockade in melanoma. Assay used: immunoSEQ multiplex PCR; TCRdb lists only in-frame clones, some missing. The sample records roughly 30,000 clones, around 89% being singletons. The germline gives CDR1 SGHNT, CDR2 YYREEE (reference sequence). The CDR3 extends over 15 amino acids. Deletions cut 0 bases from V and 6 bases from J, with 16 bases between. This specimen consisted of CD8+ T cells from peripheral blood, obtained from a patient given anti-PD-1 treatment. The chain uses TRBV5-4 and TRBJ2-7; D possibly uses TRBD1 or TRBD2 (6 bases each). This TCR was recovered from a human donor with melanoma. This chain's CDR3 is CASSLGIGGGREQYF. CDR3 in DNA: TGTGCCAGCAGCTTGGGTATCGGGGGCGGACGCGAGCAGTACTTC.